Described below is a single TCR beta chain sequence and its context. Per the authors' pipeline: It was from reference gene primer amplification that nucleated cell counts were estimated. Method: immunoSEQ multiplex PCR; TCRdb's copy keeps in-frame clones and lacks some. V and J calls and clone size are copied from that table; D and trimming were computed from the DNA. The data contain about 220,000 clones, roughly 80% of them seen just once; the ten biggest clones take up roughly 4.8%. The sample is drawn from a study of blood T cell repertoires in COVID-19. The overall study: T cells, B-cell-depleted T cells, or PBMCs supplied cDNA or gDNA.

No more than 2 weeks before study entry, exposed participants had met a case of COVID-19. This CDR3 has 15 amino acids. Germline values: CDR1 SNHLY, CDR2 FYNNEI. J lost 2 bases, V lost 3 bases, and 5 bases had no gene match. The chain combines TRBV2 with TRBJ2-3; TRBD2 agrees at 7 bases. The receptor comes from a woman between 50 and 59 years old who had been exposed to COVID-19. Material for sequencing was PBMCs or T cells enriched from blood (not recorded which). In DNA, the CDR3 is TGTGCCAGCAGTGAGGTGGGGAGGGCCACAGATACGCAGTATTTT. Translating it yields CASSEVGRATDTQYF.